The 13 T cell receptor beta chains listed next were all sequenced from one sample in a study of T cell responses to AZD1222 COVID-19 vaccine. Measured with immunoSEQ multiplex PCR; TCRdb has only the in-frame clones, and not every one. This table holds 140,000 or so clones, roughly 88% found once. The sequenced sample was peripheral blood, obtained 28 days after the second dose of the MenACWY control vaccine. Source of these receptors: an adult who received the MenACWY meningococcal vaccine as a control.

This clone was found a few times. At one end the junction does not follow the germline gene, possibly because of a read error. DNA of the CDR3: TGTGCCAGCAGCCGTTCTAGAGGGGTTTCGACAGAGGCCCTCTTC. Translating it yields CASSRSRGVSTEALF. This rearrangement joins TRBV3-1 (or the pseudogene TRBV3-2) to TRBJ2-1; perhaps D is TRBD1 or TRBD2 (5 bases each). CDR3 length: 15 residues. Germline V lookup: CDR1 LGHDT, CDR2 YNNKEL (reference sequence).

The J gene is TRBJ1-2, the V gene TRBV12-3 or TRBV12-4; D gene ambiguous. The CDR3 loop spans 13 amino acids. The V end was cut by 7 bases, the J end by 1 base, with 10 bases between. The CDR3 DNA is TGTGCCAGCACCAGCGGAGATAACTATGGCTACACCTTC. Amino acid sequence: CASTSGDNYGYTF.

The chain couples TRBV5-1 to TRBJ1-4, with D unresolved. The germline V gene encodes CDR1 SGHRS and CDR2 YFSETQ. Trimming shortened V by 4 bases and J by 8 bases, and 15 bases separated the two germline ends. The CDR3 is made up of 14 amino acids. The CDR3 nucleotides read TGCGCCAGCAGCCGTGCCTTCGTGGACGAAAAACTGTTTTTT. Translated: CASSRAFVDEKLFF.

This clone appeared a single time. The chain employs TRBV5-8 and TRBJ1-2, with D unresolved. With 5 bases removed from V and 0 bases from J, the gap between germline ends came to 8 bases. CDR1 and CDR2 from the germline V gene are SGHTS and YDEGEE. This CDR3 contains 13 residues. CDR3 coding DNA: TGTGCCAGCAGTATGGAAGCTAACTATGGCTACACCTTC. Its translation is CASSMEANYGYTF.

This chain joins TRBV16 and TRBJ1-1; the D is unclear. V gave up 7 bases and J gave up 0 bases, with 6 bases separating them. From germline, CDR1 is KGHSY and CDR2 FQNENV. The CDR3 sequence is 12 residues long. CDR3 bases: TGTGCCAGCACTCAGCTGAACACTGAAGCTTTCTTT. It specifies CASTQLNTEAFF.

This clone has just a few counts. The CDR3 is CASSLRTEETQYF. The CDR3 DNA reads as TGTGCCAGCAGCTTACGGACTGAAGAGACCCAGTACTTC. The chain uses TRBV7-2 and TRBJ2-5; possibly TRBD2 for D (5 bases). There are 13 residues in the CDR3. Per the germline V gene, CDR1 is SGHTA and CDR2 is FQGNSA. V lost 2 bases and J 3 bases, leaving 7 bases between the germline ends.

V is TRBV6-1 and J is TRBJ2-3, with 10 bases that match TRBD2. Per the germline V gene, CDR1 is MNHNS and CDR2 is SASEGT. The CDR3 totals 17 residues. After removal of 7 bases from V and 1 base from J, the junction contained 11 bases not matched to a gene. For the CDR3, the DNA is TGTGCCAGCATTGATGAAGCGGGAGGGCCTCGCACAGATACGCAGTATTTT. It is translated as CASIDEAGGPRTDTQYF.

V is TRBV28 and J is TRBJ1-1; D is possibly TRBD1 (5 bases). Germline-derived CDR1 and CDR2 are MDHEN and SYDVKM. This CDR3 spans 15 amino acids. Trimming cost V 2 bases and J 5 bases, with 15 bases left between them. The CDR3 reads CASSLPRGGGTEAFF. The CDR3 coding sequence is TGTGCCAGCAGTTTACCTCGGGGGGGAGGAACTGAAGCTTTCTTT.

The J gene is TRBJ1-5, the V gene TRBV5-5; 7 nucleotides match TRBD1. The germline gives CDR1 SGHKS, CDR2 YYEKEE (reference sequence). Trimming took 3 bases from V and 1 from J; bases not matched to a gene: 1. This CDR3 region has 14 residues. The CDR3 sequence is CASSSTGSNQPQHF. The DNA of the CDR3 is TGTGCCAGCAGCTCGACAGGGAGCAATCAGCCCCAGCATTTT.

The chain couples TRBV6-5 to TRBJ1-5; unclear D gene. Trimming stripped 5 bases from V and 4 bases from J, with 9 bases between. This CDR3 spans 13 amino acids. From germline, CDR1 is MNHEY and CDR2 SVGAGI. The CDR3 spells CASSPHRNQPQHF. For the CDR3, the DNA is TGTGCCAGCAGTCCCCACCGTAATCAGCCCCAGCATTTT.

This clone occurred once. At the DNA level, this CDR3 is encoded by other sequences in the same sample as well. The chain has TRBV28 and TRBJ1-3; D remains unclear. CDR1 MDHEN and CDR2 SYDVKM come from the germline V gene. V lost 5 bases and J 0 bases, leaving 5 bases between the germline ends. CDR3 length equals 13 residues. The CDR3, as DNA: TGTGCCAGCAGTCTCGGCTCTGGAAACACCATATATTTT. Translation gives CASSLGSGNTIYF. Full variable domain (remainder filled in from reference TRBV28 and TRBJ1-3): DVKVTQSSRYLVKRTGEKVFLECVQDMDHENMFWYRQDPGLGLRLIYFSYDVKMKEKGDIPEGYSVSREKKERFSLILESASTNQTSMYLCASSLGSGNTIYFGEGSWLTVV.

V is TRBV30 and J is TRBJ1-5; D is uncertain. V lost 5 bases and J 0 bases, leaving 11 bases between the germline ends. Germline values: CDR1 GTSNPN, CDR2 SVGIG (reference sequence). This CDR3 contains 14 residues. The CDR3 DNA sequence: TGTGCCTGGTCGGCAGGAAATAGCAATCAGCCCCAGCATTTT. Amino acids: CAWSAGNSNQPQHF.

This sequence joins TRBV7-9 and TRBJ1-3; a possible D gene is TRBD1 (6 bases). The germline gives CDR1 SEHNR, CDR2 FQNEAQ (reference sequence). This CDR3 spans 16 amino acids. The ends were cut back, 4 bases at V and 0 bases at J, with 13 bases in the middle. This CDR3 is CASSSFGQFSGNTIYF. The CDR3 DNA reads as TGTGCCAGCAGCTCATTCGGACAGTTCTCTGGAAACACCATATATTTT.